Sequencing of this T cell receptor beta chain was carried out in a study of blood T cell repertoires in COVID-19 (dated by TCRdb to the early 2020s). In the study overall: The collaborator samples originated in the United States, Italy and Spain and spanned the acute and convalescent phases of COVID-19. The prospective study material was composed of cDNA or gDNA derived from T cells, B-cell-depleted T cells, or PBMCs. Where HLA class I and class II types were available, the types were taken from metadata supplied by the sample provider, not from assay-based typing. The samples were drawn from the first 160 participants of the ongoing ImmuneRACE study and from more than 1,000 subjects provided by 6 global collaborators. Subjects who had been exposed to COVID-19, were actively infected with it, or had recovered from it provided the deeply sampled blood TCRbeta repertoires that made up the dataset. The repertoires were made available in a free public database intended to serve as a resource for research on the immune response to SARS-CoV-2. A de-identified subject ID, COVID-19 status, age in years and sex were almost always included in the sample metadata. Study-level results and caveats: The amount of clinical and demographic metadata varied by source and participant and was provided uncurated.

Points on this clone: The antigen it recognizes is unknown. There are no base qualities to consult, and no much larger clone falls within one base.

TCRbeta CDR3 regions were amplified from genomic DNA using the immunoSEQ Assay, a bias-controlled multiplex PCR. As for how the authors treated the data: Within the assay, amplification of reference gene primers was used to estimate how many nucleated cells each sample contained. To quantify the absolute abundance of each unique TCRbeta CDR3 rearrangement, sequence reads were collapsed and filtered. For each sample, productive Simpson clonality was calculated as the square root of Simpson's diversity index across productive rearrangements. TCRdb's version of the immuneACCESS table is confined to in-frame rearrangements and falls short of the full clone set. An unresolved V gene accounts for under half of the shortfall where checked; the remainder is of unknown origin. That table gives V, J and clone size, and the DNA gave D and trimming. This sample is represented by some 330,000 clones; approximately 88% of them were singletons. The ten top clones hold around 5% of the sample.

Participants in the prospective study were aged roughly 18 to 89 years, lived in 20 to 25 United States geographic areas, and enrolled through a virtual design. Cohort assignment in the prospective study relied on participant-reported clinical history from a screening survey and a study questionnaire. Recovered participants in ImmuneRACE Cohort 3 were defined as having two consecutive negative NP/OP PCR tests, clearance from a healthcare professional, or resolution of symptoms. Each participant in the prospective study had whole blood, serum and a nasopharyngeal or oropharyngeal swab collected by mobile phlebotomists. Additional blood draws and questionnaires over an approximately two-month period could optionally be provided by prospective study participants. Blood samples from the prospective study were shipped frozen or at room temperature prior to DNA extraction. As encoded in the germline V gene, CDR1 is SGHDT while CDR2 is YYEEEE. Germline trimming amounts to 2 bases on V and 2 bases on J, with 10 as the count of junction bases outside the gene matches. Including cysteine and phenylalanine, the CDR3 has 18 amino acids. Only the CDR3 region is kept as DNA, spanning 54 bases read in frame from base 1.

The clonotype originates from a man aged 30-40 years who had recovered from COVID-19. Specimen: PBMCs or T cells enriched from blood (not recorded which). Recombination connected TRBV5-6 to TRBJ1-5; TRBD1 aligns with 10 central bases. The CDR3 in this case is CASSLTDRGRLGNQPQHF. The DNA sequence is TGTGCCAGCAGCTTAACTGACAGGGGGCGACTTGGCAATCAGCCCCAGCATTTT.